This T cell receptor beta chain was sequenced for a study of cytomegalovirus exposure and HLA in healthy donors. The primer mix had 60 Vbeta and 13 Jbeta primers. TCRdb's table, derived via immunoSEQ multiplex PCR, lists solely in-frame clones and lacks some. The table has 150,000 to 180,000 clones, over 70% seen once. Trimming cost V 3 bases and J 0 bases, with 17 bases left between them. This CDR3 has 17 residues. Germline V gene lookup returns CDR1 SGHRS and CDR2 YFSETQ. The sequence was collected from a man aged 25 to 40 in good health and CMV-seronegative. The chain couples TRBV5-1 to TRBJ2-3, with D maybe TRBD1 (7 bases). Source material: PBMCs. The CDR3 reads CASSSQTGTRSTDTQYF. CDR3 coding DNA: TGCGCCAGCAGCTCTCAGACAGGGACTCGTAGCACAGATACGCAGTATTTT.